The present entry profiles one T cell receptor beta chain with its context. The antigen remains undetermined. This entry is derived from a study of cytomegalovirus exposure and HLA in healthy donors. Study results and limitations: When analyzed later, the rates of TCR association showed variation by HLA locus, with DRB1 the most and HLA-C the fewest. It was likely that a cluster of highly shared sequence variants was a sequencing artifact. The later analysis indicated that the majority of CMV-associated TCR beta chains appeared HLA-restricted.

Researchers ran the PCR with 60 Vbeta and 13 Jbeta primers. As originally analysed: An analysis that came later counted some 85 million unique TCR beta chains, about 10 million shared. TCRdb's table, derived via immunoSEQ multiplex PCR, lists solely in-frame clones and lacks some. The V and J calls and clone size were taken over from that table, and D and trimming were inferred from the DNA. Of just over 200,000 clones in the sample, under 85% were seen once. The CDR3 consists of 14 residues. Deletions cut 0 bases from V and 5 bases from J, with 8 bases between. Germline V lookup: CDR1 SEHNR, CDR2 FQNEAQ (reference sequence).

The V gene is TRBV7-9, the J gene TRBJ1-5, with D unclear. Sequenced input: PBMCs. This sequence was found in a middle-aged man in good health and CMV-seronegative. This chain's CDR3 is CASSLAAADQPQHF. As DNA, the CDR3 is TGTGCCAGCAGCTTAGCGGCTGCGGATCAGCCCCAGCATTTT.